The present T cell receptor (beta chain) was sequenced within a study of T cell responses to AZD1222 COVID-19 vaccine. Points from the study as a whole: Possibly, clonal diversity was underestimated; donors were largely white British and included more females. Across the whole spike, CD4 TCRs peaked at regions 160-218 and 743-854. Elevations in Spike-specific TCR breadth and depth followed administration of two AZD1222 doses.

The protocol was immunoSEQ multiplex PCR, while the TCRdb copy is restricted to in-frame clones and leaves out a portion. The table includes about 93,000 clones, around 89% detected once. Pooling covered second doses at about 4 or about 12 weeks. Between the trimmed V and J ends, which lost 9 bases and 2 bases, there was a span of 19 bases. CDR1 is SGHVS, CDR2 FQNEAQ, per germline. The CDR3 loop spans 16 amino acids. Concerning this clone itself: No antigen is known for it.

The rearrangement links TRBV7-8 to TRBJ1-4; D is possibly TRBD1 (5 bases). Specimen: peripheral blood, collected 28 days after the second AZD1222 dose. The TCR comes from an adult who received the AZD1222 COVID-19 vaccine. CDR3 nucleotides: TGTGCCAGAAGACAGCTACCTATGATGACTAATGAAAAACTGTTTTTT. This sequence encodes CARRQLPMMTNEKLFF.